This record concerns one T cell receptor (beta chain) sequence. Ten or more counts support this clonotype. What this receptor recognizes is not known. Base qualities are not recorded, but no much larger clone differs from it by a single base. Only healthy Caucasian donors were included. The data belong to a study of identical twins (dated by TCRdb to 2016 to 2017). Concerning the study at large: The study deep-sequenced TCR alpha and beta repertoires from monozygotic twins, unrelated adults of various ages and cord blood to test whether fetal clonotypes persist. To rule out contamination, replicate twin experiments were performed at different times with different library preparation protocols. General study outcomes and caveats: Zero-insertion analyses could be partly confounded by invariant T cells such as MAIT and iNKT, though diverse VJ usage argued against such confounding for most clonotypes. Excess twin sharing in beta out-of-frame sequences was weaker because fewer shared sequences lowered the signal-to-noise ratio. Recombination models systematically underestimated out-of-frame TCR alpha sharing in monozygotic twins but agreed with sharing between unrelated individuals. Abundant cord blood beta clonotypes had fewer insertions, young adult naive repertoires showed a similar but weaker trend, and memory repertoires showed no such trend. Because the same donors could not be followed over many years, conclusions were based on cross-sectional statistical analysis. Compared with coincidental sharing between unrelated individuals, an excess of low generation-probability sequences was observed among out-of-frame TCR alpha sequences shared between twins.

Receptors were amplified or captured by 5' RACE. TCRdb names Illumina HiSeq 2000 as the instrument used. A universal primer binding site was introduced by template switching, and a unique molecular identifier was present in the final cDNA, enabling accurate counting of TCR cDNA molecules. First-strand cDNA for TCR alpha and beta chains was synthesized from specific primers in the conserved constant-segment region. Each cDNA library was double barcoded, with a SMART-Mk sample barcode plus Illumina barcodes, to control for contamination. TruSeq adapter sequences along with Illumina sample barcodes were introduced in two successive PCR steps. The TCR alpha and beta cDNA libraries were sequenced on the Illumina HiSeq platform using custom primers. On the authors' methods: Raw reads were processed with MiGEC to extract unique molecular identifiers, and MiXCR was used to determine CDR3 positions. For each individual, recombination models were inferred using an EM algorithm with the repgenHMM and IGoR tools. Shared clonotype analysis was performed with the tcR package in R, normalizing sharing by the product of cloneset sizes. To study raw recombination without the effects of thymic and clonal selection, out-of-frame nonproductive sequences were analyzed. TCRdb redid the processing of the public reads, applying fastp at Q25 and MiXCR, and retained in-frame beta chains. Merged by CDR3 protein, the rows form single entries marked with the most common genes and DNA. The V and J calls here are based on TCRdb, not the publication. The sample table contains roughly 1.6 million distinct CDR3 sequences; only one count was recorded for around 29% of them. Approximately 0.29% of the sample rests with the top ten.

The sequence came from a newborn girl in good health. The specimen sequenced was cord blood.

The DNA sequence follows: TGTGCCAGCAGTTTGCCGGACAGGTCCTACGAGCAGTACTTC. Its product reads: CASSLPDRSYEQYF. Here the chain combines TRBV27 and TRBJ2-7, and TRBD1 matches 7 of the central bases. Via the germline V gene (reference sequence), CDR1 is MNHEY and CDR2 SMNVEV. Germline trimming amounts to 3 bases on V and 1 base on J, with 3 as the count of junction bases outside the gene matches. The CDR3 spans 14 residues, from the cysteine through the phenylalanine. The DNA shown is the 42-base CDR3, in frame from base 1.